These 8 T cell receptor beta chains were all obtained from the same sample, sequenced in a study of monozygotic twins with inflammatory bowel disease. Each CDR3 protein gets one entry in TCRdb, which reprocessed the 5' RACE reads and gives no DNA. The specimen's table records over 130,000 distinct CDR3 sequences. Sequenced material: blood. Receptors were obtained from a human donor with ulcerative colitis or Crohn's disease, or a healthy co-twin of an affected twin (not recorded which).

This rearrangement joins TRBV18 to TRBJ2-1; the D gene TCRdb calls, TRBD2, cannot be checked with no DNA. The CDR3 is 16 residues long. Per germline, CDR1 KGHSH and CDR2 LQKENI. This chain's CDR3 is CASSPWGSGGYDEQFF.

The CDR3 sequence: CASSQEFGTGDGYTF. This chain joins TRBV4-3 and TRBJ1-2; TCRdb's D call of TRBD1 is untestable without DNA. This CDR3 is built from 15 residues. Germline V gene data show CDR1 as LGHNA and CDR2 as YSLEER.

The CDR3 is CASSLIPGPENTGELFF. The gene calls are TRBV5-1 and TRBJ2-2; absent DNA, TCRdb's TRBD1 call cannot be checked. The CDR3 is made up of 17 amino acids. Germline CDR1 is SGHRS and CDR2 is YFSETQ.

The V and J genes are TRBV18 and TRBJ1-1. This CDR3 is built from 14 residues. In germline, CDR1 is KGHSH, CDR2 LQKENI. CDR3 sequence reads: CASSPGRANTEAFF.

This CDR3 is CSAGRGREFNGYTF. V and J are TRBV20-1 and TRBJ1-2; the TRBD1 assignment by TCRdb is unverifiable without DNA. The CDR3 is made up of 14 amino acids. In germline, CDR1 is DFQATT, CDR2 SNEGSKA (reference sequence).

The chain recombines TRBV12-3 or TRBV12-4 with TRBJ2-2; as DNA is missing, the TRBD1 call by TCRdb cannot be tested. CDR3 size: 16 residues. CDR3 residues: CASDSSYTPNTGELFF.

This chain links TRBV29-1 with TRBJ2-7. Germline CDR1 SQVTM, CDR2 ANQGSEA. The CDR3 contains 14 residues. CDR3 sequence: CSVVTGRSSYEQYF.

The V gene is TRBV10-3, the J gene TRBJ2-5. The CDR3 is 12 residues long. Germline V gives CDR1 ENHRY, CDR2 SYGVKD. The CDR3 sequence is CAISESQETQYF.